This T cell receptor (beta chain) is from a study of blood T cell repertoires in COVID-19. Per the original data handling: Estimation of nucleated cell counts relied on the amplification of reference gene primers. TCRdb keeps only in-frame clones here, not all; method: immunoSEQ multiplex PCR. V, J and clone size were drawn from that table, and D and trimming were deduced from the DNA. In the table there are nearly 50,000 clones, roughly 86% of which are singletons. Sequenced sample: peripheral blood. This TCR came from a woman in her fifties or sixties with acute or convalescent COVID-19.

CDR3 DNA sequence: TGCAGTGCTAGTTTAAAGCCGGGGGATCAGCCCCAGCATTTT. Translating it yields CSASLKPGDQPQHF. This chain connects TRBV20-1 to TRBJ1-5; maybe TRBD1 (5 bases). V shed 3 bases and J shed 5 bases, with 14 bases lying between them. The CDR3 has 14 residues. Germline-derived CDR1 and CDR2 are DFQATT and SNEGSKA (reference sequence).